This T cell receptor (beta chain) was recorded in a study of Ad26.COV2.S vaccination and SARS-CoV-2 variants. CDR1 SEHNR and CDR2 FQNEAQ come from the germline V gene (reference sequence). The CDR3 contains 15 residues. The junction had 7 bases not matched to a gene; V was cut back by 6 bases and J by 10 bases. Produced via immunoSEQ multiplex PCR; TCRdb's table is partial and in-frame only. The sample lists 150,000 to 200,000 clones; around 88% were seen once. The chain is built from TRBV7-9 and TRBJ1-6; 12 bases are a match to TRBD1. This clonotype was obtained from a human donor who had recovered from COVID-19. The sample here was peripheral blood, taken after recovery from COVID-19. The CDR3 DNA is TGTGCCAGCAGTCTGGGACAGGGGGCAGAGTCACCCCTCCACTTT. Encoded protein: CASSLGQGAESPLHF. Based on the CDR3 plus reference TRBV7-9 and TRBJ1-6, the full variable domain is DTGVSQNPRHKITKRGQNVTFRCDPISEHNRLYWYRQTLGQGPEFLTYFQNEAQLEKSRLLSDRFSAERPKGSFSTLEIQRTEQGDSAMYLCASSLGQGAESPLHFGNGTRLTVT.